This TCR beta chain was captured by sequencing in a study of blood T cell repertoires in COVID-19. CDR1 is LNHDA and CDR2 is SQIVND in the germline V gene (reference sequence). V was clipped by 3 bases and J by 4 bases, with 13 bases between them. There are 15 residues in the CDR3. In its sample, this clone was seen once. TCRdb keeps only in-frame clones here, not all; method: immunoSEQ multiplex PCR. Of a few hundred thousand clones in the sample, 89% were seen once. This TCR derives from a woman younger than 45 who had recovered from COVID-19. The rearrangement joins TRBV19 to TRBJ1-5, with D possibly matching TRBD1 (6 bases). Input material: PBMCs or T cells enriched from blood (not recorded which). As DNA, the CDR3 is TGTGCCAGTAGTATTGGCGGGGGCCGGAATCAGCCCCAGCATTTT. Amino acid sequence: CASSIGGGRNQPQHF. The full variable domain, with the rest looked up from reference TRBV19 and TRBJ1-5, is DGGITQSPKYLFRKEGQNVTLSCEQNLNHDAMYWYRQDPGQGLRLIYYSQIVNDFQKGDIAEGYSVSREKKESFPLTVTSAQKNPTAFYLCASSIGGGRNQPQHFGDGTRLSIL.